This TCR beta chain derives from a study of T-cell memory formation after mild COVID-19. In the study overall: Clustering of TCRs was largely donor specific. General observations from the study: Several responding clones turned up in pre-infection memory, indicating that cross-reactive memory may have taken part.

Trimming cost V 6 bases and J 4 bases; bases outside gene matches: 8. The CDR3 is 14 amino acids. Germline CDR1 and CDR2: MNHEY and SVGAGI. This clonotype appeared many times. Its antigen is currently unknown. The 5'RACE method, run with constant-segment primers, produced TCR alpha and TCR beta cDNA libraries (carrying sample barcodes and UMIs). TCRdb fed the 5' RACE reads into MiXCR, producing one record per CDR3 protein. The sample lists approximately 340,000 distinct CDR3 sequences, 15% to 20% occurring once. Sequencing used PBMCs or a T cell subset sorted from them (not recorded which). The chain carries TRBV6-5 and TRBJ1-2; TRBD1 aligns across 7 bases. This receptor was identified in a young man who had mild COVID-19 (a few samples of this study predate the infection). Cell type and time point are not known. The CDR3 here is CASSYRGSGYGYTF. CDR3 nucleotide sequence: TGTGCCAGCAGCTACAGGGGTAGCGGCTATGGCTACACCTTC.